Below, one TCR beta chain is given with its context. TCRdb redid the calling of the 5' RACE reads with MiXCR, one entry per CDR3 protein. The table has 1.5 million to 2 million distinct CDR3 sequences, about 31% seen once. This record comes from a study of identical twins. With 7 bases clipped from V and 5 bases from J, the junction kept 5 bases outside the gene matches. Looked up from germline, CDR1 is MGHRA and CDR2 is YSYEKL. CDR3 length: 13 amino acids. This TCR derives from a newborn girl in good health. The chain employs TRBV4-1 and TRBJ2-1; 7 bases are a match to TRBD2. Material for sequencing was cord blood. CDR3 sequence: CASIGGGNNEQFF. CDR3 sequence (DNA): TGCGCCAGCATCGGCGGGGGAAACAATGAGCAGTTCTTC.